The present entry profiles one T cell receptor beta chain with its context. Antigen: not known. The record originates from a study of T cells in localized non-small cell lung cancer. Study-level results: Uninvolved adjacent lung showed the highest T cell clonality, exceeding tumor. Increased T cell density in blood showed an association with longer overall survival. Appearances in adjacent lung were noted for a median roughly 58 of the top 100 tumor clones. Sequencing covered just one tumor region, so heterogeneity cannot be ruled out.

TCRdb keeps only in-frame clones here, not all; method: immunoSEQ multiplex PCR. The sample carries 24,000 or so clones, roughly nine tenths recorded once. Sample: peripheral blood, taken before any cancer treatment. The receptor was isolated from a woman aged 35 to 69 with stage I lung adenocarcinoma.

The CDR3 nucleotides are TGCGCCAGCAGCCAAGATGTAGCAGGGGAAACTTTCTTT. This codes for CASSQDVAGETFF. V usage is TRBV4-3 and J usage is TRBJ1-1; a weak D match, TRBD1 (6 bases). Trimming removed 0 bases from V and 12 bases from J, with 14 bases in between. Per the germline V gene, CDR1 is LGHNA and CDR2 is YSLEER. The CDR3 runs 13 residues.